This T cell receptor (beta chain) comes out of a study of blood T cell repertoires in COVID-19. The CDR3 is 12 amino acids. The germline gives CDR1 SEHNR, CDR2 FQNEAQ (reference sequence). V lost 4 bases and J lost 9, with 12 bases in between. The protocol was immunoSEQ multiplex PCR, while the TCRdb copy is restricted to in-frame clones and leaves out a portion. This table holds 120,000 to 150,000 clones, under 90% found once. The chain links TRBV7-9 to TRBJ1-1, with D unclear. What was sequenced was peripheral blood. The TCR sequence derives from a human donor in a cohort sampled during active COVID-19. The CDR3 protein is CASSSHGVQAFF. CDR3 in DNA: TGTGCCAGCAGCTCGCACGGTGTACAAGCTTTCTTT.